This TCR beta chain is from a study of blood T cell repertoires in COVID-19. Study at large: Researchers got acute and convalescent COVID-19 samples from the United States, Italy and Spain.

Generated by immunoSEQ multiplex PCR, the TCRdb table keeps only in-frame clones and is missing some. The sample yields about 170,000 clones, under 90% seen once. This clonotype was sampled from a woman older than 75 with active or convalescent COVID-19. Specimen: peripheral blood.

CDR3: CASSPQGAENIQYF. CDR3 bases: TGCGCCAGCAGCCCTCAGGGGGCGGAAAACATTCAGTACTTC. V is TRBV5-1 and J is TRBJ2-4; 8 bases fit TRBD1. CDR3 size: 14 residues. CDR1 is SGHRS and CDR2 is YFSETQ in the germline V gene. Trimming removed 4 bases from V and 5 bases from J; junction bases left unmatched: 5. Full variable domain (missing parts from reference TRBV5-1 and TRBJ2-4): KAGVTQTPRYLIKTRGQQVTLSCSPISGHRSVSWYQQTPGQGLQFLFEYFSETQRNKGNFPGRFSGRQFSNSRSEMNVSTLELGDSALYLCASSPQGAENIQYFGAGTRLSVL.